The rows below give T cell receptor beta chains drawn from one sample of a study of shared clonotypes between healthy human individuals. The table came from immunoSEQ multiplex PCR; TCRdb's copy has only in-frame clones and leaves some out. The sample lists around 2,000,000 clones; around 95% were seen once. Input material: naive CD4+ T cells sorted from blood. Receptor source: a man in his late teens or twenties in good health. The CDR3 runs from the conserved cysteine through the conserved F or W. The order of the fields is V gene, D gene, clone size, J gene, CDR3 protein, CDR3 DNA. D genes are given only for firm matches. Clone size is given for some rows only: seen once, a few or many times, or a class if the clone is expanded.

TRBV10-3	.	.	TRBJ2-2	CAISDGKIGELFF	TGTGCCATCAGTGATGGAAAAATCGGGGAGCTGTTTTTT
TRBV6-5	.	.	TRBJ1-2	CASTLPEIPNYGYTF	TGTGCCAGCACTCTCCCGGAGATACCTAACTATGGCTACACCTTC
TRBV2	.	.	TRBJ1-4	CASSDDFNRVSGEKLFF	TGTGCCAGCAGTGACGATTTTAACAGGGTGTCGGGTGAAAAACTGTTTTTT
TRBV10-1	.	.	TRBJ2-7	CASSVASTPYEQYF	TGCGCCAGCAGTGTGGCTTCCACCCCCTACGAGCAGTACTTC
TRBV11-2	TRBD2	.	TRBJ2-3	CASRTGLAGWDTQYF	TGTGCCAGCAGAACAGGACTAGCGGGGTGGGATACGCAGTATTTT
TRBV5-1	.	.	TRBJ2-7	CASSLQDSNEQYF	TGCGCCAGCAGCCTACAGGATTCTAACGAGCAGTACTTC
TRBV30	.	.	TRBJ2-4	CAWSTGWAKNIQYF	TGTGCCTGGAGTACAGGTTGGGCCAAAAACATTCAGTACTTC
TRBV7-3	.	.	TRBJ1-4	CASSLGPATNEKLFF	TGTGCCAGCAGCTTAGGGCCAGCAACTAATGAAAAACTGTTTTTT
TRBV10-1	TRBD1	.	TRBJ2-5	CASSPDRGRETQYF	TGCGCCAGCAGTCCGGACAGGGGGCGAGAGACCCAGTACTTC
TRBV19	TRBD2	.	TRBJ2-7	CASSIEAGDRYEQYF	TGTGCCAGTAGTATAGAAGCGGGGGACCGATACGAGCAGTACTTC
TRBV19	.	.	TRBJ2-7	CASSINTLLMAEQYF	TGTGCCAGTAGTATAAACACCCTGCTGATGGCTGAACAGTACTTC
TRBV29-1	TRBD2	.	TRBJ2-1	CSVLREAGNNEQFF	TGCAGCGTACTCCGGGAGGCCGGAAACAATGAGCAGTTCTTC
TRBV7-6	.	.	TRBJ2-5	CASSPGVETQYF	TGTGCCAGCAGCCCGGGGGTAGAGACCCAGTACTTC
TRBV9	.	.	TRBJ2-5	CASSVDARNEETQYF	TGTGCCAGCAGCGTAGATGCCAGGAACGAAGAGACCCAGTACTTC
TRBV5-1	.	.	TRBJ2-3	CASSSPHPSTDMQYF	TGCGCCAGCAGTAGTCCCCACCCTAGCACAGATATGCAGTATTTT
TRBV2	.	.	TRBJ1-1	CASTIRTENTEAFF	TGTGCCAGCACAATTAGGACAGAGAACACTGAAGCTTTCTTT
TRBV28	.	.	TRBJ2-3	CASSLLDGARTDTQYF	TGTGCCAGCAGTTTACTGGATGGGGCCCGCACAGATACGCAGTATTTT
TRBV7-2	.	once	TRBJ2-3	CASSLNGRISTDTQYF	TGTGCCAGCAGCTTAAATGGGAGGATAAGCACAGATACGCAGTATTTT
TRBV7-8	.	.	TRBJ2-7	CASSLAREQYF	TGTGCCAGCAGCTTAGCCCGCGAGCAGTACTTC
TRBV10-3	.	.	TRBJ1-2	CAISEPVRQSTHGYTF	TGTGCCATCAGTGAACCCGTTAGACAGAGCACCCATGGCTACACCTTC
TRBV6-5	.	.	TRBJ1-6	CASSYYSWGDNSPLHF	TGTGCCAGCAGTTACTACAGCTGGGGCGACAATTCACCCCTCCACTTT
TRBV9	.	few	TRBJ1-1	CASSVGGANTEAFF	TGTGCCAGCAGCGTAGGAGGGGCGAACACTGAAGCTTTCTTT
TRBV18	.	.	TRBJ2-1	CASSSSTGTVYNEQFF	TGTGCCAGCTCATCCTCAACCGGGACGGTCTACAATGAGCAGTTCTTC
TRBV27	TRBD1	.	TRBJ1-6	CASSLEDRGLSPLHF	TGTGCCAGCAGTTTAGAAGACAGGGGGCTCTCACCCCTCCACTTT
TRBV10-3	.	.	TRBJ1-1	CASLGQANTEAFF	TGTGCCTCCTTGGGACAAGCGAACACTGAAGCTTTCTTT
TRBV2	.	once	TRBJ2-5	CATALSQETQYF	TGTGCCACGGCGCTCTCGCAAGAGACCCAGTACTTC
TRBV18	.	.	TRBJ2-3	CASSPWGTDTDTQYF	TGTGCCAGCTCACCATGGGGGACGGACACAGATACGCAGTATTTT
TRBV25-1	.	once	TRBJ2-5	CASSARGREVKTQYF	TGTGCCAGCAGTGCTAGGGGGCGGGAGGTGAAGACCCAGTACTTC
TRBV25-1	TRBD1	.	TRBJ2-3	CASSETGTGSDTQYF	TGTGCCAGCAGTGAAACCGGGACAGGGTCAGATACGCAGTATTTT
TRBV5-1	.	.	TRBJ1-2	CASSGRGGNYGYTF	TGCGCCAGCAGTGGTCGCGGGGGTAACTATGGCTACACCTTC
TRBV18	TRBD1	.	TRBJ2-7	CASSPPGTGVGYEQYF	TGTGCCAGCTCACCACCAGGGACAGGGGTAGGCTACGAGCAGTACTTC
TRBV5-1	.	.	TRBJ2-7	CASSLNRYEQYF	TGCGCCAGCAGCTTGAATCGGTACGAGCAGTACTTC
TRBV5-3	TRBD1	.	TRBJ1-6	CARSKDRNSPLHF	TGTGCCAGAAGTAAGGACAGGAATTCACCCCTCCACTTT